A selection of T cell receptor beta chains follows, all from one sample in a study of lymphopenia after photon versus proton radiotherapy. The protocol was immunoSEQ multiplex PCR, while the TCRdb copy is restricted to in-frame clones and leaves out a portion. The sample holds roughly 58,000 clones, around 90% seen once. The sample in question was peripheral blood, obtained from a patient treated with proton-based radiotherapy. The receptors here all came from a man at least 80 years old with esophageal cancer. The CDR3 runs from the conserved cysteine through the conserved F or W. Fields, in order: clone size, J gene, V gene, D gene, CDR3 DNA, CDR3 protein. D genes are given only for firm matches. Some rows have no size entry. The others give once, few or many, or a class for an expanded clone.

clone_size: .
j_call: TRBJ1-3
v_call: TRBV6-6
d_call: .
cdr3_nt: TGTGCCAGCAGGGGTGGCAGCTCTGGAAACACCATATATTTT
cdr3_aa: CASRGGSSGNTIYF

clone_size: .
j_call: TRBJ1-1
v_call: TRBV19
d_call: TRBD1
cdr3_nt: TGTGCCAGTAACCAGAGGGGGCGAACTGAAGCTTTCTTT
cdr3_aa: CASNQRGRTEAFF

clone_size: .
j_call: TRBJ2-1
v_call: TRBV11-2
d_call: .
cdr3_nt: TGTGCCAGCAGCTTAGATCTGGCGGGGTCGGGACTGCAGTTCTTC
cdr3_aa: CASSLDLAGSGLQFF

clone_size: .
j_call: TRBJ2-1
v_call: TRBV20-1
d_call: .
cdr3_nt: TGCAGTGCTAGCAAAGTGGGTCAGGAGTTCTTC
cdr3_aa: CSASKVGQEFF

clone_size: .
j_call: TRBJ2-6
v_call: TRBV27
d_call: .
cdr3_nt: TGTGCCAGCAGCTCCTTAGGGGCAGGCTCTGGGGCCAACGTCCTGACTTTC
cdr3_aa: CASSSLGAGSGANVLTF

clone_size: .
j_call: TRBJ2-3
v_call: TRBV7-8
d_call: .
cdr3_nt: TGTGCCAGCAGCTTATACCGGTCGACAGATACGCAGTATTTT
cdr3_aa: CASSLYRSTDTQYF

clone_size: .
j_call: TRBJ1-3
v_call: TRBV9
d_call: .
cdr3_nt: TGTGCCAGCAGCCCCGGGGAGGGTCGATCCATATATTTT
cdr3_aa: CASSPGEGRSIYF

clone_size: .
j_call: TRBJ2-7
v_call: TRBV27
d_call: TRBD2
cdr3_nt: TGTGCCAGCAGACTAGCGGGAGGGAGCTTCTACGAGCAGTACTTC
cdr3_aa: CASRLAGGSFYEQYF

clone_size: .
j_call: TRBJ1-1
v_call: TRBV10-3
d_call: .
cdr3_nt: TGTGCCATCAGTGAGTACCAGGGTCCTGAAGCTTTCTTT
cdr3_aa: CAISEYQGPEAFF

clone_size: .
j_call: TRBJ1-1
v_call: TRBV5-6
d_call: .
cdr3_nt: TGTGCCAGCAGCTTGACACCGGCCACTGAAGCTTTCTTT
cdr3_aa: CASSLTPATEAFF

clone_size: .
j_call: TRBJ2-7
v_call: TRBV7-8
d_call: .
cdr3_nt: TGTGCCAGCAGCCCTAGGACACGACTGGTGGAGCAGTACTTC
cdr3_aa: CASSPRTRLVEQYF

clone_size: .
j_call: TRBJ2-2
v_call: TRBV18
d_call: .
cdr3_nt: TGTGCCAGCTCACCAAGAGGCAGCCTGTCGGGCTGGGAGCTGTTTTTT
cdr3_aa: CASSPRGSLSGWELFF

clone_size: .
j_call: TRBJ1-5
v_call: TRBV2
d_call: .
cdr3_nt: TGTGCCAGCAGCCTTGGTCGGGGGACTATGCATTTT
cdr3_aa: CASSLGRGTMHF

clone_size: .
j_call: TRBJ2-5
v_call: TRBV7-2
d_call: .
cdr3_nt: TGTGCCAGCAGCTTAGGTCGAGAGACCCAGTACTTC
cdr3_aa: CASSLGRETQYF

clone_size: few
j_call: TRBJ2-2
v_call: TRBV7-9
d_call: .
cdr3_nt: TGTGCCAGCAGCGCCCGGGGGAACACCGGGGAGCTGTTTTTT
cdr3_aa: CASSARGNTGELFF

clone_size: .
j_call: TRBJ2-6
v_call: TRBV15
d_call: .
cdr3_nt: TGTGCCACCAGCAGAAGGGCCTTTAGGGCTTCTGGGGCCAACGTCCTGACTTTC
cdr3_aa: CATSRRAFRASGANVLTF

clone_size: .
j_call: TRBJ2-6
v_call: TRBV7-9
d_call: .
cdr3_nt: TGTGCCAGCAGCTTGACCACGAACTCTGGGGCCAACGTCCTGACTTTC
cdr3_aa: CASSLTTNSGANVLTF

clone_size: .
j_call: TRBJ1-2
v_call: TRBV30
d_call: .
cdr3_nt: TGTGCCTGGAGTTGGGTTGGGTATGGCTACACCTTC
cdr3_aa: CAWSWVGYGYTF

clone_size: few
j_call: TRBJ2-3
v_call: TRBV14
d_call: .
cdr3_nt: TGTGCCAGCAGCCAAGATTGGGGAGTCACAGATACGCAGTATTTT
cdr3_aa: CASSQDWGVTDTQYF

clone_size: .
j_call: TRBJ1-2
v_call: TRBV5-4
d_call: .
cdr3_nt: TGTGCCAGCAGAATTGGGGGCTCTCAGGGGAGGTATGGCTACACCTTC
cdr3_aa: CASRIGGSQGRYGYTF

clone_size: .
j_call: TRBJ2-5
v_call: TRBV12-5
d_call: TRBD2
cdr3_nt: TGTGCTAGTGGTTTGGTACCTAGCGGGGAGTACCAAGAGACCCAGTACTTC
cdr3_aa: CASGLVPSGEYQETQYF

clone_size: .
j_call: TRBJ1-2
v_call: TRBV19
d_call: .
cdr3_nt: TGTGCCAGTAGTACAGGAGGCGGCGATGGCTACACCTTC
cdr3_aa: CASSTGGGDGYTF

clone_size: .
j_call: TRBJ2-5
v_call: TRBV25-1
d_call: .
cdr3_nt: TGTGCCAGCAGTGATCTAGGCAGGGGAGGAGAGACCCAGTACTTC
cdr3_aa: CASSDLGRGGETQYF

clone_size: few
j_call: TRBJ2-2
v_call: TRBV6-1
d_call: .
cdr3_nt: TGTGCCAGCAGGGAGTTGACAGGCCTTGGGCTGTTTTTT
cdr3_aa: CASRELTGLGLFF

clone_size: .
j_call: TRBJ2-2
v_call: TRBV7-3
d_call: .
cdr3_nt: TGTGCCAGCAGCTCGTCGTGGGGGACCGGGGAGCTGTTTTTT
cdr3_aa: CASSSSWGTGELFF

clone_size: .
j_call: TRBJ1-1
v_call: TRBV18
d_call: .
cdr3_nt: TGTGCCAGCTCAGCGGACAGATACACTGAAGCTTTCTTT
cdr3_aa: CASSADRYTEAFF

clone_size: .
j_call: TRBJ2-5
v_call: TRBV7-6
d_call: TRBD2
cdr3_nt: TGTGCCAGCAGCGTAAGAGGACTAGCGGGGGGGCGACGATATGGGACCCAGTACTTC
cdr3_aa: CASSVRGLAGGRRYGTQYF

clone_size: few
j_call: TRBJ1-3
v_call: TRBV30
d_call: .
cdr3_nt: TGTGCCTGGAGTGTTTCAGGGTCAGGAAACACCATATATTTT
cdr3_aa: CAWSVSGSGNTIYF

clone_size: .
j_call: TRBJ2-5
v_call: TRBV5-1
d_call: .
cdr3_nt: TGCGCCAGCAGCTTGTCAAGCATAGAAGAGACCCAGTACTTC
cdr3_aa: CASSLSSIEETQYF

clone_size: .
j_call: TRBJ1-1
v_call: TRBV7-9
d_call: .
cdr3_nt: TGTGCCAGCAGTACAACAGGGAACACTGAAGCTTTCTTT
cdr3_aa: CASSTTGNTEAFF

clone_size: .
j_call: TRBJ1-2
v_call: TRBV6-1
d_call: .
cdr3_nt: TGTGCCAGCAGTGAAGCAGGAGGGGCGGGGGTATATGGCTACACCTTC
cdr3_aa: CASSEAGGAGVYGYTF